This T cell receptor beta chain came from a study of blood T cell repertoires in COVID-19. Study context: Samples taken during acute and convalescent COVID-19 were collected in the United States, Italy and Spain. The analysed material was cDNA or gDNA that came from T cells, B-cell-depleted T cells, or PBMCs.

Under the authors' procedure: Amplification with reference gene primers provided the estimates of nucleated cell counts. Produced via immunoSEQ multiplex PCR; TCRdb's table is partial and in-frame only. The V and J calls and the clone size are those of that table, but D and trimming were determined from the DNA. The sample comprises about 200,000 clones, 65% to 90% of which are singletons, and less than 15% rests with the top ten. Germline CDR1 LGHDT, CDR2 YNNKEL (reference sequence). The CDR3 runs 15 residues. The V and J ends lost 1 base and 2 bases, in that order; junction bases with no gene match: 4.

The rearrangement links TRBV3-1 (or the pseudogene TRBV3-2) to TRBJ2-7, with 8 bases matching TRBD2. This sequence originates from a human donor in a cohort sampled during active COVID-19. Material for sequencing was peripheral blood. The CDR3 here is CASSQATSGTYEQYF. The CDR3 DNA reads TGTGCCAGCAGCCAAGCAACTAGCGGCACCTACGAGCAGTACTTC.